These 20 T cell receptor beta chains came from one sample sequenced in a study of CD8+ T cells in alopecia areata. Sequencing used cDNA as its template, made by extracting RNA and reverse transcribing it. Assay used: immunoSEQ multiplex PCR; TCRdb lists only in-frame clones, some missing. The sample has about 200,000 clones; around 65% are singletons. Regarding treatment: oral pan-JAK inhibitor, 5-10 mg twice daily. Specimen: CD4+ T cells sorted from blood, collected at week 4, from a patient treated with tofacitinib. Receptors were obtained from a human donor with alopecia areata.

This chain links TRBV6-5 with TRBJ2-3, with D possibly matching TRBD1 (6 bases). Germline V lookup: CDR1 MNHEY, CDR2 SVGAGI. This CDR3 is built from 12 residues. The germline V and J ends were trimmed by 2 bases and 6 bases, with 6 bases remaining between them. In DNA, the CDR3 is TGTGCCAGCAGTTACCAGGGGGATACGCAGTATTTT. Amino acid sequence: CASSYQGDTQYF.

This chain uses TRBV5-1 with TRBJ2-5; D remains ambiguous. The CDR3 contains 14 residues. V was cut by 0 bases and J by 1 base, with 7 bases left in between. Germline V gene lookup returns CDR1 SGHRS and CDR2 YFSETQ. CDR3: CASSLATSQETQYF. The CDR3 DNA reads as TGCGCCAGCAGCTTGGCCACCAGCCAAGAGACCCAGTACTTC.

As for this clone: Other DNA sequences from this sample encode an identical CDR3 as well. This chain links TRBV5-1 with TRBJ2-3; tentative D call: TRBD1 (5 bases). The CDR3 sequence is 14 residues long. The germline V gene has CDR1 SGHRS and CDR2 YFSETQ. V lost 0 bases to trimming and J lost 0 bases, with 5 bases between them. The CDR3 nucleotides are TGCGCCAGCAGCTTGGGACAGAGCACAGATACGCAGTATTTT. Translating it yields CASSLGQSTDTQYF.

This sequence joins TRBV7-2 and TRBJ2-5, with D perhaps matching TRBD1 or TRBD2 (5 bases each). V lost 3 bases, J lost 2 bases, and 13 bases lay in between. The CDR3 is 15 amino acids. In germline, CDR1 is SGHTA, CDR2 FQGNSA. The CDR3 nucleotides are TGTGCCAGCAGCTTGGCTAGAGGGGTACAAGAGACCCAGTACTTC. Its translation is CASSLARGVQETQYF.

V and J are TRBV29-1 and TRBJ1-2; D uncertain. CDR1 is SQVTM and CDR2 is ANQGSEA in the germline V gene. V lost 5 bases and J lost 1, with 8 bases in between. This CDR3 is 12 amino acids long. The CDR3 DNA is TGCAGCGTTCTTGAGGGTAACTATGGCTACACCTTC. Amino acid sequence: CSVLEGNYGYTF.

This clone was observed once. The chain has TRBV29-1 and TRBJ2-5; TRBD1 matches 7 bases. Trimming at V came to 7 bases and at J to 0 bases, leaving 11 bases not matched to a gene. This CDR3 comprises 15 residues. CDR1 and CDR2 (germline): SQVTM, ANQGSEA. CDR3 nucleotide sequence: TGCAGCGCCAGAGCCGGGACAGCGTACCAAGAGACCCAGTACTTC. It codes for CSARAGTAYQETQYF.

The rearrangement uses TRBV29-1 and TRBJ1-1; D call uncertain. The ends were cut back, 6 bases at V and 5 bases at J, with 19 bases in the middle. CDR1 SQVTM and CDR2 ANQGSEA come from the germline V gene. The CDR3 is made up of 14 amino acids. The CDR3 bases are TGCAGCGTGAGGCGGGAGTTAGATACGACTGAAGCTTTCTTT. This encodes CSVRRELDTTEAFF.

The gene calls are TRBV29-1 and TRBJ1-1, with a possible D match to TRBD1 (5 bases). Germline CDR1 is SQVTM and CDR2 is ANQGSEA. The CDR3 loop spans 15 amino acids. Trimming removed 1 base at V and 1 base at J, with 13 bases between. This CDR3 is CSVEVRGRANTEAFF. DNA of the CDR3: TGCAGCGTTGAAGTAAGGGGCAGGGCGAACACTGAAGCTTTCTTT.

The chain links TRBV10-3 to TRBJ2-3; D perhaps matches TRBD1 (6 bases). The CDR3 is 14 residues long. V was trimmed by 8 bases and J by 2 bases, leaving 14 bases between them. CDR1 is ENHRY, CDR2 SYGVKD, per germline. CDR3 DNA: TGTGCCATCCGGCAGGGGTCGAACACAGATACGCAGTATTTT. It codes for CAIRQGSNTDTQYF.

The gene calls are TRBV2 and TRBJ1-5, with 9 positions matching TRBD1. The V gene end was trimmed by 4 bases and the J gene end by 5 bases; junction bases not matched to a gene: 12. CDR1 SNHLY and CDR2 FYNNEI come from the germline V gene. CDR3 length: 17 residues. The CDR3 sequence: CASSADRGLGEYQPQHF. DNA of the CDR3: TGTGCCAGCAGTGCGGACAGGGGACTAGGGGAATATCAGCCCCAGCATTTT.

The rearrangement links TRBV29-1 to TRBJ2-3; 7 bases align to TRBD1. There are 13 residues in the CDR3. The ends lost 3 bases at V and 4 bases at J; junction bases unmatched: 4. CDR1 and CDR2 (germline): SQVTM, ANQGSEA. DNA of the CDR3: TGCAGCGTTGAGAGGACAGGCGCAGATACGCAGTATTTT. This gives the protein CSVERTGADTQYF.

The chain carries TRBV6-5 and TRBJ2-3, with TRBD1 matching 7 bases. CDR3 size: 16 residues. Per germline, CDR1 MNHEY and CDR2 SVGAGI. J was trimmed by 2 bases and V by 4 bases; bases with no gene match: 9. The CDR3 loop reads CASSFGTEMHTDTQYF. DNA of the CDR3: TGTGCCAGCAGTTTTGGGACAGAGATGCACACAGATACGCAGTATTTT.

The chain uses TRBV11-2 and TRBJ2-5; 9 positions match TRBD2. The CDR3 consists of 16 residues. V lost 3 bases and J lost 1; bases outside the gene matches: 6. Germline V gives CDR1 SGHAT, CDR2 FQNNGV. The CDR3 is CASSFTFSGGQETQYF. In DNA form, the CDR3 reads TGTGCCAGCAGCTTTACATTTAGCGGGGGCCAAGAGACCCAGTACTTC.

The chain combines TRBV10-2 with TRBJ1-2, with D unresolved. CDR1 is WSHSY, CDR2 SAAADI, per germline. Deletions cut 3 bases from V and 4 bases from J, with 12 bases between. The CDR3 spans 14 residues. The DNA of the CDR3 is TGCGCCAGCAGTGACGGCACTATCATCTATGGCTACACCTTC. It is translated as CASSDGTIIYGYTF.

The rearrangement joins TRBV28 to TRBJ2-1; the D is unclear. V was clipped by 6 bases and J by 13 bases, with 16 bases between them. The CDR3 is 12 amino acids. Germline V CDR1 and CDR2: MDHEN, SYDVKM. The CDR3 loop reads CASRSDGARQFF. Written as DNA, the CDR3 is TGTGCCAGCAGGTCAGACGGCGCCCGTCAGTTCTTC.

The rearrangement joins TRBV6-5 to TRBJ1-6; no firm D call. The CDR3 is 15 amino acids. CDR1 and CDR2 from the germline V gene are MNHEY and SVGAGI. V was shortened by 2 bases and J by 7 bases, with 12 bases between the two germline ends. CDR3 in amino acids: CASSYRTRGNSPLHF. Written as DNA, the CDR3 is TGTGCCAGCAGTTACAGGACCCGAGGGAATTCACCCCTCCACTTT.

V and J are TRBV19 and TRBJ2-3; D ambiguous. V was trimmed by 3 bases and J by 1 base, leaving 5 bases between them. This CDR3 contains 13 residues. In germline, CDR1 is LNHDA, CDR2 SQIVND (reference sequence). The CDR3 protein is CASSIWGTDTQYF. CDR3 coding DNA: TGTGCCAGTAGTATTTGGGGCACAGATACGCAGTATTTT.

The chain employs TRBV30 and TRBJ2-7; D is perhaps TRBD2 (5 bases). The V gene's germline CDR1 is GTSNPN and CDR2 SVGIG (reference sequence). V lost 5 bases to trimming and J lost 3 bases, with 11 bases between them. This CDR3 has 12 residues. The CDR3: CAWGETFYEQYF. The CDR3 DNA follows: TGTGCCTGGGGGGAGACGTTCTACGAGCAGTACTTC.

This clone was observed once. The chain has TRBV7-3 and TRBJ2-7; D unclear. Germline loops: CDR1 SGHTA, CDR2 FQGTGA. This CDR3 is 14 amino acids long. V was pared by 2 bases and J by 0 bases, with 8 bases between. The CDR3 region is CASSLSSGSYEQYF. The CDR3 DNA reads TGTGCCAGCAGCTTATCATCAGGCTCCTACGAGCAGTACTTC.

The genes are TRBV15 and TRBJ2-2; tentatively, D is TRBD1 (6 bases). The V end lost 1 base, the J end lost 3 bases, and 9 bases lay between the germline ends. The germline gives CDR1 LNHNV, CDR2 YYDKDF (reference sequence). The CDR3 covers 15 residues. This CDR3 reads CATSRGDRHTGELFF. CDR3 coding DNA: TGTGCCACCAGCAGAGGCGACAGGCACACCGGGGAGCTGTTTTTT.